These 23 T cell receptor beta chains came from one sample sequenced in a study of T-cell reconstitution after alpha-beta-depleted transplantation in children. Library preparation (for TCRbeta) was performed with unique molecular identifiers. Each CDR3 protein gets one entry after TCRdb re-called the PCR reads with MiXCR. The profile shows just over 350,000 distinct CDR3 sequences, less than 15% of them singletons. Here the sequenced sample was PBMCs, taken from the stem cell graft. Receptors were obtained from a human donor who donated a stem cell graft to a child with Fanconi anemia.

In this sample, this clonotype turned up a few times. The V and J genes are TRBV20-1 and TRBJ1-5; unclear D gene. Germline CDR1 is DFQATT and CDR2 is SNEGSKA (reference sequence). The V end lost 6 bases, the J end lost 1 base, and 16 bases lay between the germline ends. This CDR3 is 15 amino acids long. The CDR3, as DNA: TGCAGTGCCCCCCTCCCCCACGGAAGCAATCAGCCCCAGCATTTT. Protein product: CSAPLPHGSNQPQHF.

This clonotype was counted at least ten times. The V call is TRBV5-1, the J call TRBJ2-3, with TRBD2 as a possible D gene (6 bases). Trimming removed 5 bases at V and 2 bases at J, with 18 bases between. The germline V gene has CDR1 SGHRS and CDR2 YFSETQ. The CDR3 runs 16 residues. The CDR3 DNA follows: TGCGCCAGCAGTCTTGGAAGTGGAGGGTCCACAGATACGCAGTATTTT. Translating it yields CASSLGSGGSTDTQYF.

The gene calls are TRBV12-3 or TRBV12-4 and TRBJ2-1; TRBD1 matches 10 bases. Trimming removed 5 bases from V and 7 bases from J; junction bases left unmatched: 5. CDR3 length: 14 residues. The CDR3 loop is CASSPGTGVNEQFF. The DNA for the CDR3 is TGTGCCAGCAGTCCCGGGACAGGGGTGAATGAGCAGTTCTTC.

The rearrangement joins TRBV11-2 to TRBJ2-5; D unresolved. Germline CDR1 reads SGHAT; CDR2 reads FQNNGV. CDR3 length: 13 amino acids. V was pared by 4 bases and J by 9 bases, with 15 bases between. CDR3 coding DNA: TGTGCCAGCAGCTCCTCAGTCCGGTGGTCCCAGTACTTC. Amino acids: CASSSSVRWSQYF. The full variable domain, its missing parts supplied by reference TRBV11-2 and TRBJ2-5, is EAGVAQSPRYKIIEKRQSVAFWCNPISGHATLYWYQQILGQGPKLLIQFQNNGVVDDSQLPKDRFSAERLKGVDSTLKIQPAKLEDSAVYLCASSSSVRWSQYFGPGTRLLVL.

This clonotype has more than one count but fewer than ten. This chain uses TRBV6-2 or TRBV6-3 with TRBJ2-7; 9 bases are shared with TRBD1. With V trimmed by 8 bases and J by 4 bases, 15 bases remained unmatched. The CDR3 totals 16 residues. Germline values: CDR1 MNHEY, CDR2 SVGEGT. In DNA form, the CDR3 reads TGTGCCAGCGGAAATCGCGGACAGGGGACAACTTACGAGCAGTACTTC. Amino acid sequence: CASGNRGQGTTYEQYF.

This clonotype was counted between two and nine times. V is TRBV12-3 or TRBV12-4 and J is TRBJ2-7, with D uncertain. Trimming pared 3 bases from V and 6 bases from J, leaving 12 bases between. This CDR3 has 13 residues. CDR3 sequence: CASSFGQAAEQYV. In nucleotides, the CDR3 is TGTGCCAGCAGTTTCGGGCAGGCGGCCGAGCAGTACGTC.

This clonotype was seen at least ten times. This chain joins TRBV10-2 and TRBJ1-1; no clear D gene. The CDR3 consists of 15 residues. Germline V gene lookup returns CDR1 WSHSY and CDR2 SAAADI. Between the trimmed V and J ends, which lost 4 bases and 3 bases, there was a span of 15 bases. CDR3 DNA: TGCGCCAGCAGTGTAGCCCCCGTGTTGGACACTGAAGCTTTCTTT. Translated: CASSVAPVLDTEAFF.

This clonotype has just a few counts. This rearrangement joins TRBV12-3 or TRBV12-4 to TRBJ2-7, with a tentative D call TRBD1 (7 bases). V lost 2 bases and J lost 4, with 15 bases in between. The CDR3 runs 15 residues. CDR3 DNA sequence: TGTGCCAGCAGTTTAAAGGAGGGGGCCGATTACGAGCAGTACGTC. Translation gives CASSLKEGADYEQYV.

The V gene is TRBV29-1, the J gene TRBJ2-2; D possibly matches TRBD1 or TRBD2 (5 bases each). V shed 6 bases and J shed 5 bases, with 13 bases lying between them. The length of the CDR3 is 13 residues. Germline CDR1 reads SQVTM; CDR2 reads ANQGSEA. The CDR3 coding sequence is TGCAGCGTGGACTCCGGGGCTACCGGGGAGCTGTTTTTT. Protein product: CSVDSGATGELFF.

This clonotype was recorded many times. This sequence joins TRBV7-9 and TRBJ2-7; D remains unclear. Per germline, CDR1 SEHNR and CDR2 FQNEAQ (reference sequence). The CDR3 is made up of 12 amino acids. Trimming removed 5 bases at V and 3 bases at J, with 8 bases between. In DNA form, the CDR3 reads TGTGCCAGCAGCCTCTACAGCTACGAGCAGTACGTC. Protein sequence: CASSLYSYEQYV.

This clonotype came up many times. This chain joins TRBV27 and TRBJ1-2; TRBD1 might be the D (5 bases). The germline CDR1 and CDR2 sequences are MNHEY and SMNVEV (reference sequence). CDR3 length: 13 amino acids. Deletions cut 2 bases from V and 6 bases from J, with 10 bases between. CDR3 nucleotide sequence: TGTGCCAGCAGTTTACAGCCAGGGAATGGCTACACCTTC. It codes for CASSLQPGNGYTF.

This clonotype was recorded many times. The CDR3 here is CATSVDREGGGELFF. Here the CDR3 DNA reads TGTGCCACCAGCGTGGACAGGGAAGGAGGCGGGGAGCTGTTTTTT. V usage is TRBV15 and J usage is TRBJ2-2; 8 nucleotides align to TRBD1. CDR1 LNHNV and CDR2 YYDKDF come from the germline V gene (reference sequence). V dropped 5 bases and J dropped 7; count of bases not matched to a gene: 9. The CDR3 length is 15 residues.

In this sample, this clonotype turned up a few times. The rearrangement uses TRBV29-1 and TRBJ2-1; the D gene could be TRBD1 or TRBD2 (5 bases each). V shed 5 bases and J shed 8 bases, with 10 bases lying between them. The CDR3 has 11 amino acids. The germline gives CDR1 SQVTM, CDR2 ANQGSEA. CDR3 loop: CSVSGRDEQFF. The CDR3 DNA is TGCAGCGTTTCGGGACGCGATGAGCAGTTCTTC.

This clonotype was seen a few times. CDR3 protein: CASNLHPGDTQYF. For the CDR3, the DNA is TGCGCCAGCAACCTTCACCCGGGAGATACGCAGTATTTT. The chain joins TRBV10-1 to TRBJ2-3; D call uncertain. CDR1 and CDR2 (germline): WNHNN, SYGVQD (reference sequence). The CDR3 has 13 residues. V gave up 7 bases and J gave up 5 bases, with 13 bases separating them.

The chain is built from TRBV4-1 and TRBJ2-1; D is uncertain. This CDR3 is 15 amino acids long. Trimming took 4 bases from V and 0 from J, leaving 10 bases between them. In germline, CDR1 is MGHRA, CDR2 YSYEKL. As DNA, the CDR3 is TGCGCCAGCAGCCTCGGAATGGGCTCCTACAATGAGCAGTTCTTC. Encoded protein: CASSLGMGSYNEQFF.

This clonotype showed up just a few times. The V call is TRBV4-3, the J call TRBJ1-1; 7 bases fit TRBD1. The CDR3 totals 15 residues. CDR1 LGHNA and CDR2 YSLEER come from the germline V gene. The J segment lost 1 base and the V segment lost 6 bases, leaving 8 bases of the junction unmatched. CDR3 DNA sequence: TGCGCCAGCAGACGCGGGACAGAATCGAACACTGAAGCTTTCTTT. Protein product: CASRRGTESNTEAFF.

The gene calls are TRBV28 and TRBJ2-5, with 8 nucleotides matching TRBD1. CDR3 length equals 18 residues. Germline V gene lookup returns CDR1 MDHEN and CDR2 SYDVKM. J lost 4 bases, V lost 6 bases, and 19 bases had no gene match. The CDR3 coding sequence is TGTGCCAGCAGCCCCGCCCCACGGGACAGGATTTCAGGAGAGACCCAGTACTTC. Translated, it gives CASSPAPRDRISGETQYF.

This clonotype has at least ten counts. The J gene is TRBJ1-1, the V gene TRBV28; possibly TRBD1 for D (6 bases). Germline assignment: CDR1 MDHEN and CDR2 SYDVKM. The CDR3 runs 13 residues. V was shortened by 8 bases and J by 4 bases, with 14 bases between the two germline ends. The CDR3 region is CASLSQGFTEAFF. The CDR3 nucleotides read TGTGCCAGCCTATCACAGGGTTTCACTGAAGCTTTCTTT. Filled out from reference TRBV28 and TRBJ1-1, the complete variable domain reads DVKVTQSSRYLVKRTGEKVFLECVQDMDHENMFWYRQDPGLGLRLIYFSYDVKMKEKGDIPEGYSVSREKKERFSLILESASTNQTSMYLCASLSQGFTEAFFGQGTRLTVV.

This clonotype appeared a few times. This chain uses TRBV5-5 with TRBJ2-1, with D tentatively TRBD2 (5 bases). This CDR3 has 13 residues. The V end lost 2 bases, the J end lost 10 bases, and 13 bases lay between the germline ends. CDR1 is SGHKS and CDR2 is YYEKEE in the germline V gene (reference sequence). The CDR3 coding sequence is TGTGCCAGCAGCTTCCTCACGTCGGGGGAGCAGTTCTTC. Protein product: CASSFLTSGEQFF.

A note on this clonotype: A much larger clone lies one base from this, so it may be a read error. This chain uses TRBV6-1 with TRBJ1-3; unclear D gene. The CDR3 runs 13 residues. Trimming took off 4 bases at V and 0 bases at J, with 4 bases between the two ends. Germline V gene lookup returns CDR1 MNHNS and CDR2 SASEGT. Here the CDR3 DNA reads TGTGCCAGCAGTGTACACTCTGGAAACACCATATATTTT. Its protein is CASSVHSGNTIYF.

By proportion, this clonotype is medium-sized. The chain combines TRBV9 with TRBJ1-3; possible D gene TRBD1, 5 bases. Germline V gene lookup returns CDR1 SGDLS and CDR2 YYNGEE. The CDR3 is made up of 14 amino acids. V was clipped by 4 bases and J by 1 base, with 9 bases between them. CDR3 residues: CASSPRGSGNTIYF. DNA of the CDR3: TGTGCCAGCAGCCCGCGGGGGTCTGGAAACACCATATATTTT. Full variable domain (rest looked up from reference TRBV9 and TRBJ1-3): DSGVTQTPKHLITATGQRVTLRCSPRSGDLSVYWYQQSLDQGLQFLIQYYNGEERAKGNILERFSAQQFPDLHSELNLSSLELGDSALYFCASSPRGSGNTIYFGEGSWLTVV.

There are many counts of this clonotype. This chain joins TRBV3-1 and TRBJ1-1; D ambiguous. CDR1 and CDR2 (germline): LGHDT, YNNKEL (reference sequence). Trimming took off 4 bases at V and 0 bases at J, with 15 bases between the two ends. The CDR3 extends over 16 amino acids. DNA for the CDR3: TGTGCCAGCAGCCGAGGCCTTCCCTCAATGAACACTGAAGCTTTCTTT. It specifies CASSRGLPSMNTEAFF.

This clonotype was detected only a few times. The chain combines TRBV20-1 with TRBJ2-1, with a weak D call TRBD2 (6 bases). The CDR3 is 15 amino acids. Germline values: CDR1 DFQATT, CDR2 SNEGSKA (reference sequence). Trimming cost V 5 bases and J 9 bases, with 23 bases left between them. Here the CDR3 DNA reads TGCAGTGCTCCCAACCGGGGGACGCACGGGACTGAGCAGTTCTTC. As protein: CSAPNRGTHGTEQFF.